The clone carrying this T cell receptor (beta chain) was observed once. The junction departs from germline at one end; a sequencing error may be responsible. The data were taken from a study of blood T cell repertoires in COVID-19. Assay used: immunoSEQ multiplex PCR; TCRdb lists only in-frame clones, some missing. The table has some 180,000 clones, 82% seen once. This CDR3 is 14 amino acids long. Per germline, CDR1 MDHEN and CDR2 SYDVKM. What was sequenced was peripheral blood. This receptor was obtained from a woman aged 55-69 years with COVID-19, enrolled during active disease. This chain uses TRBV28 with TRBJ1-1; possible D gene TRBD1, 6 bases. DNA of the CDR3: TGTGCCAGCAGTTTATGGGGGGACACCACTAAAGCTTTCTTT. This codes for CASSLWGDTTKAFF.